This T cell receptor (beta chain) was observed in a study of regulatory T cells in long-lasting Graves disease. Study outcomes and limitations: Repertoires from persistent disease leaned toward TRBV28, TRBJ1-2 and TRBJ2-5.

The ends were cut back, 0 bases at V and 0 bases at J, with 9 bases in the middle. The CDR3 contains 15 residues. Germline V lookup: CDR1 SEHNR, CDR2 FQNEAQ (reference sequence). This clonotype was recorded many times. As yet, its antigen is unknown. Indicated time point: newly diagnosed GD, antithyroid drugs for less than 3 months. Preparation of the TCR library used RNA extracted from PBMCs. EDTA tubes collected roughly 10 milliliters of peripheral blood. Investigators prepared the TCR beta libraries by applying iRepertoire HTBI primers and Arm-PCR of CDR3 regions. TCRdb redid the calling of the multiplex PCR reads with MiXCR, one entry per CDR3 protein. The data show hundreds of thousands of distinct CDR3 sequences, around 15% seen once.

This chain links TRBV7-9 with TRBJ2-7; maybe TRBD2 (5 bases). This receptor was obtained from a female donor with Graves disease. The input for sequencing was peripheral blood mononuclear cells (PBMCs), taken at new diagnosis, from a patient treated with antithyroid drugs. The DNA for the CDR3 is TGTGCCAGCAGCTTAGCAGACTATCCCTCCTACGAGCAGTACTTC. This translates into CASSLADYPSYEQYF.